This is a list of T cell receptor beta chains from one sample in a study of T-cell memory formation after mild COVID-19. TCRdb redid the calling of the 5' RACE reads with MiXCR, one entry per CDR3 protein. The sample has some 40,000 distinct CDR3 sequences, 8.5% to 10% seen once; the top ten hold 12%. The sample was PBMCs or a T cell subset sorted from them (not recorded which). Receptor source: an adult woman who had mild COVID-19 (a few samples of this study predate the infection). Cell type and time point are not known. Each CDR3 is given with its conserved first and last residue. A D gene is named only where the DNA matches it firmly. Where a row states a size, it is once, few, many or the class of an expanded clone; other rows omit it.

v_call	d_call	j_call	clone_size	cdr3_nt	cdr3_aa
TRBV6-2/TRBV6-3	TRBD2	TRBJ2-1	-	TGTGCCAGCAGCCCTGGGACTAGCGGGAGCGATGAGCAGTTCTTC	CASSPGTSGSDEQFF
TRBV4-1	TRBD1	TRBJ2-7	few	TGCGCCAGCAGCCAAGAGGGACAGGGGAGAAGCGAGCAGTACTTC	CASSQEGQGRSEQYF
TRBV6-1	TRBD1	TRBJ1-1	few	TGTGCCAGCAGTGAGAGGACAGGGGCTGAAGCTTTCTTT	CASSERTGAEAFF
TRBV11-3	-	TRBJ2-7	few	TGTGCCAGCTCGAAGTCCCCCGAGCAGTACTTC	CASSKSPEQYF
TRBV7-9	TRBD2	TRBJ2-3	many	TGTGCCAGCAGCCTACGGACTAGCGCCGGCGGGGATACGCAGTATTTT	CASSLRTSAGGDTQYF
TRBV20-1	TRBD2	TRBJ2-7	-	TGCAGTGCTAGCGGACTAGCGGGAGACGAGCAGTACTTC	CSASGLAGDEQYF
TRBV25-1	TRBD1	TRBJ2-3	-	TGTGCCAGCAGTTGGACAGGGAGCACAGATACGCAGTATTTT	CASSWTGSTDTQYF
TRBV15	-	TRBJ2-3	many	TGTGCCACCAGCGCTCGAGCGGGTGGCACAGATACGCAGTATTTT	CATSARAGGTDTQYF
TRBV7-8	TRBD1	TRBJ2-1	few	TGTGCCAGCAGCACCGACAGGGGCAATGAGCAGTTCTTC	CASSTDRGNEQFF
TRBV20-1	-	TRBJ2-1	few	TGCAGTGCTAGAGATTTTACAGGGAGCTCCTACAATGAGCAGTTCTTC	CSARDFTGSSYNEQFF
TRBV20-1	TRBD2	TRBJ2-1	many	TGCAGTGCCCCCCTGCGGGGGGGACTTTACAATGAGCAGTTCTTC	CSAPLRGGLYNEQFF
TRBV10-3	-	TRBJ2-3	few	TGTGCCGGCCGGGACACCCACACAGATACGCAGTATTTT	CAGRDTHTDTQYF
TRBV11-2	TRBD2	TRBJ2-3	-	TGTGCCAGCAGCCGCAGACTAGCGGGGATGGCGGGGGGGACAGATACGCAGTATTTT	CASSRRLAGMAGGTDTQYF
TRBV7-2	-	TRBJ1-1	many	TGTGCCAGCAGCTTAGATTCAGGGGTCCTTGAAGCTTTCTTT	CASSLDSGVLEAFF
TRBV18	TRBD2	TRBJ2-2	few	TGTGCCAGCTCACTACTAGCGGGGGAGAACACCGGGGAGCTGTTTTTT	CASSLLAGENTGELFF
TRBV30	-	TRBJ1-2	-	TGTGCCCGAGGCCAGGGGTCGTCGGGGTATGGCTACACCTTC	CARGQGSSGYGYTF
TRBV20-1	TRBD2	TRBJ2-1	few	TGCAGTGCTAGCCGAGGCGGAGCGGGGGGAGGATACGAGCAGTTCTTC	CSASRGGAGGGYEQFF
TRBV7-2	-	TRBJ2-5	many	TGTGCCAGCAGCTTAGGTTTCCAGTTCGAGACCCAGTACTTC	CASSLGFQFETQYF
TRBV6-1	TRBD1	TRBJ1-1	once	TGTGCCAGCAGTGAGGGTTCAGGGGGAACTGAAGCTTTCTTT	CASSEGSGGTEAFF
TRBV20-1	-	TRBJ1-2	many	TGCAGTGCTCCGAACTATGGCTACACCTTC	CSAPNYGYTF
TRBV10-3	TRBD2	TRBJ2-1	-	TGTGCCATCAGTGAGTCCGGGACTAGGGAATACAATGAGCAGTTCTTC	CAISESGTREYNEQFF
TRBV20-1	-	TRBJ2-5	-	TGCAGTGCCGACCACCTTGGCTACCAAGAGACCCAGTACTTC	CSADHLGYQETQYF
TRBV14	-	TRBJ2-2	-	TGTGCCAGCAGCCAAGTAGAAACCTGGGAGCTGTTTTTT	CASSQVETWELFF
TRBV20-1	-	TRBJ2-5	few	TGCAGTGCTAGAGTAGGCTGGGAGACCCAGTACTTC	CSARVGWETQYF
TRBV7-2	TRBD2	TRBJ2-1	few	TGTGCCAGCAGCGGACGGACTAGCGGAACCTACAATGAGCAGTTCTTC	CASSGRTSGTYNEQFF
TRBV27	-	TRBJ2-5	many	TGTGCCAGCAGTTTATGGGTCGGCCAAGAGACCCAGTACTTC	CASSLWVGQETQYF
TRBV6-6	TRBD1	TRBJ1-2	-	TGTGCCAGCAGTCCGACAGGGGACTATGGCTACACCTTC	CASSPTGDYGYTF
TRBV3-1	TRBD2	TRBJ2-1	few	TGTGCCAGCAGCCAAGGAACTAGCGGGAGGGTGAATGAGCAGTTCTTC	CASSQGTSGRVNEQFF
TRBV30	TRBD1	TRBJ2-1	few	TGTGCCTGGATTTCCGGGACAGGGGAAAATGAGCAGTTCTTC	CAWISGTGENEQFF
TRBV9	-	TRBJ1-6	few	TGTGCCAGCAGCCAGAGAGGGGTCTCCGGTTCACCCCTCCACTTT	CASSQRGVSGSPLHF
TRBV27	-	TRBJ1-1	few	TGTGCCAGCAGTTTACAGGGAAGGACTGAAGCTTTCTTT	CASSLQGRTEAFF
TRBV11-3	-	TRBJ2-1	few	TGTGCCAGCAGCCCCGGACAGATTGAGCAGTTCTTC	CASSPGQIEQFF
TRBV25-1	-	TRBJ2-1	many	TGTGCCAGCAGTGAATATGGAAACAGGGGGAGGGACAATGAGCAGTTCTTC	CASSEYGNRGRDNEQFF
TRBV5-1	-	TRBJ2-5	many	TGCGCCAGCAGCGGAAAGTATCAAAGCCAAGAGACCCAGTACTTC	CASSGKYQSQETQYF
TRBV6-6	TRBD1	TRBJ1-1	few	TGTGCCAGCAGTTACAACCCCACAGGGGGCTACACTGAAGCTTTCTTT	CASSYNPTGGYTEAFF
TRBV6-5	-	TRBJ2-7	many	TGTGCCAGCAGTTACTCGACCTCACGATACGAGCAGTACTTC	CASSYSTSRYEQYF
TRBV12-3/TRBV12-4	TRBD2	TRBJ2-1	many	TGTGCCAGCAGTCCTAGCGGGAACCTCCGGGATGAGCAGTTCTTC	CASSPSGNLRDEQFF
TRBV30	-	TRBJ1-5	few	TGTGCCTGGAGTGTAGGACGTTTAGGGGGTCTCAGCAATCAGCCCCAGCATTTT	CAWSVGRLGGLSNQPQHF
TRBV18	TRBD1	TRBJ2-5	few	TGTGCCAGCTCACCGGGACAGCAAGAGACCCAGTACTTC	CASSPGQQETQYF
TRBV5-1	-	TRBJ2-1	-	TGCGCCAGCAGCTTGGGAGACTACAATGAGCAGTTCTTC	CASSLGDYNEQFF